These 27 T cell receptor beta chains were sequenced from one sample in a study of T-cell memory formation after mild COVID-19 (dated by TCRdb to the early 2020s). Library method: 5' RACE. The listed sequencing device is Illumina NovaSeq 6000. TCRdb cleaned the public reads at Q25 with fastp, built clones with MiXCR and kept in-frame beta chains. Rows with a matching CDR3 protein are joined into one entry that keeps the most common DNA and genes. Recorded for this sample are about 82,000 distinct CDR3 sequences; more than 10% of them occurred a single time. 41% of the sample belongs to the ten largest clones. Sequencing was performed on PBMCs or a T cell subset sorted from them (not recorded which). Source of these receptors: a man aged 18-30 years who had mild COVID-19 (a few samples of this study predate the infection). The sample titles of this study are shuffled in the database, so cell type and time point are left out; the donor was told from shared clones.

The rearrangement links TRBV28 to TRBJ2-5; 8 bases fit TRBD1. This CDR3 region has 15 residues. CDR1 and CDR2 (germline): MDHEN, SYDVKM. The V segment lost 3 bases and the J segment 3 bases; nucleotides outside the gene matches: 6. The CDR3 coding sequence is TGTGCCAGCAGTTTTGTGGGACAGGAGGAAGAGACCCAGTACTTC. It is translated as CASSFVGQEEETQYF.

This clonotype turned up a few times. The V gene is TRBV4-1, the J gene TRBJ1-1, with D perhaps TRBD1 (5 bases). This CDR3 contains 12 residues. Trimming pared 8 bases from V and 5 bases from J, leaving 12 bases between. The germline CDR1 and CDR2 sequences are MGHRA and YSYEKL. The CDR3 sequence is CASGSGITEAFF. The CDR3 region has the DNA TGCGCCAGCGGGTCAGGGATTACTGAAGCTTTCTTT.

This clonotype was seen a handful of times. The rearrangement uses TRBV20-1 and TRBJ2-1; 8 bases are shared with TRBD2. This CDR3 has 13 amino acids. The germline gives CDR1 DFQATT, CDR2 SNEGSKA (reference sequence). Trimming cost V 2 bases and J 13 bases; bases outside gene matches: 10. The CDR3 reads CSARFSGGLGQFF. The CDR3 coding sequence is TGCAGTGCTAGATTCTCGGGGGGGCTAGGACAGTTCTTC.

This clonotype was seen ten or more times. The CDR3 DNA follows: TGTGCCAGCAGCTTGGAGGTGACTTACTACTATGGCTACACCTTC. Its translation is CASSLEVTYYYGYTF. The chain is built from TRBV5-5 and TRBJ1-2; D ambiguous. Germline values: CDR1 SGHKS, CDR2 YYEKEE (reference sequence). CDR3 length: 15 residues. V was trimmed by 0 bases and J by 3 bases, leaving 12 bases between them.

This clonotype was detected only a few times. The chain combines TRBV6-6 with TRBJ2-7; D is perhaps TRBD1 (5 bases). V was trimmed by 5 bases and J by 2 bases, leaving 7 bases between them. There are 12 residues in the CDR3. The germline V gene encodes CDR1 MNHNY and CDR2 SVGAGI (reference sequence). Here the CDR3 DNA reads TGTGCCAGCAGTCAGGGCGCCTACGAGCAGTACTTC. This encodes CASSQGAYEQYF.

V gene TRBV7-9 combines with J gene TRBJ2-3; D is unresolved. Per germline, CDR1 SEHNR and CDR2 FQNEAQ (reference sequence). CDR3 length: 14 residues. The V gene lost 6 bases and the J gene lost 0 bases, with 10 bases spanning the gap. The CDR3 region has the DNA TGTGCCAGCAGACTTTCGATAAGCACAGATACGCAGTATTTT. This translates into CASRLSISTDTQYF.

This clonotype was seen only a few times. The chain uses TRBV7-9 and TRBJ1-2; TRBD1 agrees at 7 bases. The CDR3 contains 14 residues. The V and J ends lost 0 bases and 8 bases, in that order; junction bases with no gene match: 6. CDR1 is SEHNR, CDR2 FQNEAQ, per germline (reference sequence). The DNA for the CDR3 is TGTGCCAGCAGCTTAGCGGGACAGCCGAGAGGCTACACCTTC. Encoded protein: CASSLAGQPRGYTF.

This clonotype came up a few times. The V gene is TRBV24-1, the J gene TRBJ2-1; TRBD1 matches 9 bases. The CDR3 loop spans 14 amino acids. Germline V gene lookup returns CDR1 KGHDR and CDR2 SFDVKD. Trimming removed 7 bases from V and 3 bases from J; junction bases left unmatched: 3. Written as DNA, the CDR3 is TGTGCCACCAGGACAGGGGGTAACTACAATGAGCAGTTCTTC. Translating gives CATRTGGNYNEQFF.

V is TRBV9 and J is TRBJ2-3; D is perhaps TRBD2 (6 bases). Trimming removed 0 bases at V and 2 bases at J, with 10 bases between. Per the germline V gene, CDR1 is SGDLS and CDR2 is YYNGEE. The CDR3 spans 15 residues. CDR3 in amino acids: CASSVVGRSTDTQYF. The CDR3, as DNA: TGTGCCAGCAGCGTAGTAGGGAGGTCCACAGATACGCAGTATTTT.

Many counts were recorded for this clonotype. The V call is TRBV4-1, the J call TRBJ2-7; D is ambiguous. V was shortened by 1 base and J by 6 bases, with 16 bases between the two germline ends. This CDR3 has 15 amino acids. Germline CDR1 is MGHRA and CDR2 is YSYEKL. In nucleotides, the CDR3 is TGCGCCAGCAGCCAAGTATGGGCAGAGATAGTCGAGCAGTACTTC. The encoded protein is CASSQVWAEIVEQYF.

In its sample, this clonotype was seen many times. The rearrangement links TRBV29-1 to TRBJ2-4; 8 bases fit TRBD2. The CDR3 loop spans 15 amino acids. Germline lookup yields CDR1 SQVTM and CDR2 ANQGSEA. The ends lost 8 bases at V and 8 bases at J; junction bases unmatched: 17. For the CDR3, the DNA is TGCAGCCTAACTCTCCCGGGAGGGGGTCGGGACATTCAGTACTTC. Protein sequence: CSLTLPGGGRDIQYF.

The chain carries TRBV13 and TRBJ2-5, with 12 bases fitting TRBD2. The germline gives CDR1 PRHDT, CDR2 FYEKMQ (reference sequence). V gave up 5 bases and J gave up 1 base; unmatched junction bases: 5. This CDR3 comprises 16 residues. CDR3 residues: CASSHGLAGTQETQYF. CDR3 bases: TGTGCCAGCAGCCACGGACTAGCGGGGACCCAAGAGACCCAGTACTTC. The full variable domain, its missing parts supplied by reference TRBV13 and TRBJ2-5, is AAGVIQSPRHLIKEKRETATLKCYPIPRHDTVYWYQQGPGQDPQFLISFYEKMQSDKGSIPDRFSAQQFSDYHSELNMSSLELGDSALYFCASSHGLAGTQETQYFGPGTRLLVL.

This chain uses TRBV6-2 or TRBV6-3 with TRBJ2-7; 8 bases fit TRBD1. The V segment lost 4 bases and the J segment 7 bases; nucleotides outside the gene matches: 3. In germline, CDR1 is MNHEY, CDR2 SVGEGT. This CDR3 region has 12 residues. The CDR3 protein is CASSLTGGEQYF. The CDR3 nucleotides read TGTGCCAGCAGTTTAACAGGGGGGGAGCAGTACTTC.

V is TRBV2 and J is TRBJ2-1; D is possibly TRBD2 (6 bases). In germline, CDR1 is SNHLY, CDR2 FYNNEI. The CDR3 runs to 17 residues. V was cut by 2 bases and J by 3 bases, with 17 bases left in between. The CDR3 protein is CASSESVWASDYNEQFF. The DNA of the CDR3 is TGTGCCAGCAGTGAATCGGTTTGGGCTAGCGACTACAATGAGCAGTTCTTC.

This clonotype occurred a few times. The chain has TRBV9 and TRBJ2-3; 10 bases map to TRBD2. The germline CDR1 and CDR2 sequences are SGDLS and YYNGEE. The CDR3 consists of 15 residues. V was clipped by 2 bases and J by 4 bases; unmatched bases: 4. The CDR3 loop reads CASSVGLADADTQYF. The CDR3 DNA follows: TGTGCCAGCAGCGTCGGACTAGCGGACGCAGATACGCAGTATTTT.

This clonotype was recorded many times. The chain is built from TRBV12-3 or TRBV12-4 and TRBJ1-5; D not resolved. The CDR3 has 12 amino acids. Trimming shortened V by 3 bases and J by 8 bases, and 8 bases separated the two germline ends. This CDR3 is CASSFGLEPQHF. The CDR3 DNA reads TGTGCCAGCAGTTTCGGATTGGAGCCCCAGCATTTT.

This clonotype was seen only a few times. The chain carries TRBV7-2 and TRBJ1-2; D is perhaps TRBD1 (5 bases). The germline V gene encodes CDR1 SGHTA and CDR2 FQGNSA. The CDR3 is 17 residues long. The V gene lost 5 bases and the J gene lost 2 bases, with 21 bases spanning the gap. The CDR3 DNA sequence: TGTGCCAGCAGCACCCCCCACGGGGGTGCCGTGAACTATGGCTACACCTTC. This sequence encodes CASSTPHGGAVNYGYTF.

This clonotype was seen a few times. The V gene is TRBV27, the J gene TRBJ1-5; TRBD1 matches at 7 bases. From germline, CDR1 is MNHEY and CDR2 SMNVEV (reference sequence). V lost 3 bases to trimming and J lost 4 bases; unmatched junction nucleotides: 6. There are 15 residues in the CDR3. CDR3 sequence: CASSFQGQPNQPQHF. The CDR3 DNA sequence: TGTGCCAGCAGTTTTCAGGGACAGCCGAATCAGCCCCAGCATTTT.

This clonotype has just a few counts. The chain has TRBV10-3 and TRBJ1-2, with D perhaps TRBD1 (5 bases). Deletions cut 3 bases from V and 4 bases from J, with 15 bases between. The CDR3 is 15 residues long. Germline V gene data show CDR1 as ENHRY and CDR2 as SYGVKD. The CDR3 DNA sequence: TGTGCCATCAGTGAAGGGGAGGGGACGATCTATGGCTACACCTTC. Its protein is CAISEGEGTIYGYTF.

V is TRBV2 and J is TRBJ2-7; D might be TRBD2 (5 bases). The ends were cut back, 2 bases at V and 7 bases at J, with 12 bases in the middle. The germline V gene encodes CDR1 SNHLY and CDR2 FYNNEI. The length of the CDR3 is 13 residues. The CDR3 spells CASSENEGREQYF. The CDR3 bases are TGTGCCAGCAGTGAAAACGAGGGCCGGGAGCAGTACTTC. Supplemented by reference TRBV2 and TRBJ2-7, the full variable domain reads EPEVTQTPSHQVTQMGQEVILRCVPISNHLYFYWYRQILGQKVEFLVSFYNNEISEKSEIFDDQFSVERPDGSNFTLKIRSTKLEDSAMYFCASSENEGREQYFGPGTRLTVT.

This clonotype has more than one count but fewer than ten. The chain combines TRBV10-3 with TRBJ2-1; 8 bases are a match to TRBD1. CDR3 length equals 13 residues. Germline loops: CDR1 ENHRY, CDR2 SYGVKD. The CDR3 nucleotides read TGTGCTTCCAGTGACAGGGGATATCATGAGCAGTTCTTC. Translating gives CASSDRGYHEQFF.

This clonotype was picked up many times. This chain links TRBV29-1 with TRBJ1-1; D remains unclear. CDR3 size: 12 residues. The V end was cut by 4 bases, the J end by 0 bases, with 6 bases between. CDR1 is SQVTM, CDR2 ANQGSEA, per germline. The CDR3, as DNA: TGCAGCGTTGCCCCCATGAACACTGAAGCTTTCTTT. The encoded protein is CSVAPMNTEAFF.

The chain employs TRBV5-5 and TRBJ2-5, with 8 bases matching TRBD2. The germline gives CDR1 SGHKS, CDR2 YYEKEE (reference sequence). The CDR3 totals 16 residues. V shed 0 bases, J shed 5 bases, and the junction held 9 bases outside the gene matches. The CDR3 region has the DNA TGTGCCAGCAGCTTGGCCTCCAGCGGGGGATTGGAGACCCAGTACTTC. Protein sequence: CASSLASSGGLETQYF.

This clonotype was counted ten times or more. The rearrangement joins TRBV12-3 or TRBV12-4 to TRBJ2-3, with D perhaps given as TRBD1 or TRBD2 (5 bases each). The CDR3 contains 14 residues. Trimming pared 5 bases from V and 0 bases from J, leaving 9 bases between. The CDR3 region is CASSPGGSTDTQYF. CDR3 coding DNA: TGTGCCAGCAGTCCTGGGGGTAGCACAGATACGCAGTATTTT.

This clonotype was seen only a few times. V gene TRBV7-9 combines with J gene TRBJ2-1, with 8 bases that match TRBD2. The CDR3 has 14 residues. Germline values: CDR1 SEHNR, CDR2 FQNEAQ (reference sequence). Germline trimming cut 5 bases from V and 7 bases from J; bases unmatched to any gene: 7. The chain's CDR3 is CASSGEGTRNEQFF. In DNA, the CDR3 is TGTGCCAGCAGCGGAGAGGGGACTAGGAATGAGCAGTTCTTC.

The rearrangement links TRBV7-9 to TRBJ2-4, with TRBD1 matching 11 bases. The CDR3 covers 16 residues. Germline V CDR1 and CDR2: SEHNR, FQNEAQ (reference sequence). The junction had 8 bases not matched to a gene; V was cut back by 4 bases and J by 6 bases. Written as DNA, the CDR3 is TGTGCCAGCAGCTGGTCCGGGACAGGGGGGAGAAACATTCAGTACTTC. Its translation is CASSWSGTGGRNIQYF.

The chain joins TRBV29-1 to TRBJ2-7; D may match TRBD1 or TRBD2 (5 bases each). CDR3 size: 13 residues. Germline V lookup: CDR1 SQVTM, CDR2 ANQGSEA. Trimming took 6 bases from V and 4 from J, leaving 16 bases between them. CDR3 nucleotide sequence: TGCAGCGTCGAGCTGGGGGTCAGGTACGAGCAGTACTTC. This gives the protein CSVELGVRYEQYF.